The rows below give T cell receptor beta chains drawn from one sample of a study of molecular identifiers for immune sequencing clone quantification. TCRdb re-derived calls from the PCR reads in MiXCR, one entry per CDR3 protein. This table has some 320,000 distinct CDR3 sequences, around a fifth appearing once. The sequenced sample was naive CD8+ T cells from blood, with Jurkat cell RNA spiked in. These receptors were obtained from a human donor in good health. Some libraries in this study had Jurkat cell RNA spiked in. Both conserved end residues are part of each CDR3. Each record gives: J gene, V gene, CDR3 protein.

>TRBJ2-5|TRBV21-1
CASSKPLLDNWIRETQYF
>TRBJ2-5|TRBV2
CASSDGLGRETQYF
>TRBJ2-3|TRBV6-5
CASTGGGGRYAVF
>TRBJ1-5|TRBV29-1
CSVATGPNQPQHF
>TRBJ2-5|TRBV12-3/TRBV12-4
CASSTLAGASQETQYF
>TRBJ2-3|TRBV7-2
CASSLAGGYTDTQYF
>TRBJ1-3|TRBV9
CASSAPREGTGNTIYF
>TRBJ1-5|TRBV6-2/TRBV6-3
CASNPMTRVDGNQPQHF
>TRBJ2-1|TRBV5-6
CASSLALAGGGNEQFF
>TRBJ2-7|TRBV9
CASSPGQGQDEQYF
>TRBJ1-2|TRBV4-1
CASSPLGGGQTYGYTF
>TRBJ2-1|TRBV30
CAWVRTSPYNEQFF
>TRBJ2-7|TRBV29-1
CSVETASEQYF
>TRBJ1-4|TRBV13
CASSTTNPRSNEKLFF
>TRBJ2-5|TRBV4-1
CASSQWDRATETQYF
>TRBJ2-7|TRBV25-1
CASSEQGHSYEQYF
>TRBJ1-2|TRBV14
CASSRTGDYGYTF
>TRBJ2-7|TRBV25-1
CASSEHPTGETYEQYF
>TRBJ1-2|TRBV30
CAWSWGAYYGYTF
>TRBJ1-5|TRBV21-1
CASSKNQGAGNQPQHF
>TRBJ2-7|TRBV4-3
CASSQYRDREIEQYF
>TRBJ2-7|TRBV10-3
CAIRGPSYEQYF
>TRBJ1-4|TRBV28
CASTYRGGNEKLFF
>TRBJ2-2|TRBV6-5
CASDPGQGSTGELFF
>TRBJ2-5|TRBV7-9
CATSETAGGQETRYF
>TRBJ1-2|TRBV12-3/TRBV12-4
CASSSSSRVYGYTF
>TRBJ2-7|TRBV20-1
CSARGELAGVYNYEQYF
>TRBJ2-5|TRBV29-1
CSVEGTRRIQEAQYF
>TRBJ2-2|TRBV5-8
CASSWGLTGELFF
>TRBJ2-1|TRBV9
CASSVASGGAREQFF
>TRBJ1-1|TRBV5-4
CASQQGTGNTEAFF
>TRBJ1-2|TRBV7-9
CASSLELRYLEGQNYGYTF
>TRBJ2-7|TRBV28
CASSLRGYEQYF
>TRBJ2-3|TRBV24-1
CATIEGYSTDTQYF
>TRBJ2-2|TRBV11-2
CASTGTGGLISGELFF
>TRBJ2-5|TRBV6-6
CASSRLAGLKETQYF
>TRBJ1-1|TRBV7-6
CASSPGWGTEAFF
>TRBJ2-7|TRBV27
CASSLQHTKPTYYEQYF
>TRBJ1-5|TRBV5-1
CASSLEGIQPQHF
>TRBJ2-2|TRBV4-3
CASSQERSVDTGELFF
>TRBJ2-1|TRBV4-3
CASSQRTGSSNEQFF
>TRBJ2-5|TRBV9
CASSVGTSEQETQYF
>TRBJ2-5|TRBV7-9
CASSATSGGQETQYF
>TRBJ2-7|TRBV2
CAGGTTYEQYF
>TRBJ2-6|TRBV9
CASSVGQPSGANVLTF
>TRBJ2-6|TRBV7-9
CASNRDRPSGANVLTF